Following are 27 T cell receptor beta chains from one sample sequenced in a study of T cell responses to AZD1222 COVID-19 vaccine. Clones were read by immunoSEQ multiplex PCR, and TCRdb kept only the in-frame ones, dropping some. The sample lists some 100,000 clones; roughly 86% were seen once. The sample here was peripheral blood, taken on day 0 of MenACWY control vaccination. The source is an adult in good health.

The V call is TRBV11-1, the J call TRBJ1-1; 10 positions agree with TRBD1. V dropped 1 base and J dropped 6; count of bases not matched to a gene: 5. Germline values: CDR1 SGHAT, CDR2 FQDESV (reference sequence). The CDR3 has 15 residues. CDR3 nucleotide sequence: TGTGCCAGCAGCTTAGGGGGACAGGGGAAACCTGAAGCTTTCTTT. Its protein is CASSLGGQGKPEAFF.

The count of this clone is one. This CDR3 is CASGGGREKLFF. CDR3 bases: TGCGCCAGCGGAGGGGGCAGGGAAAAACTGTTTTTT. The chain couples TRBV4-1 to TRBJ1-4; 7 bases are shared with TRBD1. Germline V gene lookup returns CDR1 MGHRA and CDR2 YSYEKL. The CDR3 loop spans 12 amino acids. The ends lost 8 bases at V and 8 bases at J; junction bases unmatched: 5.

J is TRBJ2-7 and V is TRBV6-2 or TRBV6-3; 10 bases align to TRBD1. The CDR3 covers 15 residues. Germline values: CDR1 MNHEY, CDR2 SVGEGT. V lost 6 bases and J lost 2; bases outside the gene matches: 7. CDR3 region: CASSSTDRGAYEQYF. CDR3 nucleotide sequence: TGTGCCAGCAGCTCAACGGACAGGGGGGCCTACGAGCAGTACTTC.

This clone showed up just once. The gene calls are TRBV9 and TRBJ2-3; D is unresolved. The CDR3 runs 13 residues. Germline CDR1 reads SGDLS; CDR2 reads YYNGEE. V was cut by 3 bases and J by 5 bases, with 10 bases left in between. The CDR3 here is CASSEGSEDTQYF. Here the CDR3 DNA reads TGTGCCAGCAGCGAGGGATCTGAAGATACGCAGTATTTT.

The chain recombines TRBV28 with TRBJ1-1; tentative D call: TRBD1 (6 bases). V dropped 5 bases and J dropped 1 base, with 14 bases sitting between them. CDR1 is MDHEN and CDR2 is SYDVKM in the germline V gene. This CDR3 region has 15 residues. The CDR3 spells CASSPREGGNTEAFF. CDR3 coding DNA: TGTGCCAGCAGTCCCCGAGAGGGGGGGAACACTGAAGCTTTCTTT.

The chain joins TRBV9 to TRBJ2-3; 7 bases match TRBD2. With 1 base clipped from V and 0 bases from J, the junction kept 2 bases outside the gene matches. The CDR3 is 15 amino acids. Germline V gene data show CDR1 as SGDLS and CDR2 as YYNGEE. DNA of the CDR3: TGTGCCAGCAGCGTACCTAGCGGTAGCACAGATACGCAGTATTTT. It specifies CASSVPSGSTDTQYF.

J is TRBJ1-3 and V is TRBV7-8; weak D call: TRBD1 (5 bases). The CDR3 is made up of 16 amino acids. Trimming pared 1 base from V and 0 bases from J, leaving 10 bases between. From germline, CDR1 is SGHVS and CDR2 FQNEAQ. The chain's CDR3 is CASSLVRAGSGNTIYF. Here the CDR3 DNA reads TGTGCCAGCAGCTTAGTCAGGGCTGGCTCTGGAAACACCATATATTTT.

The CDR3 coding sequence is TGTGCCAGCAGCCCTCTACCTAGGTCCAGCGCCAGGGGTGATGAAAAACTGTTTTTT. This encodes CASSPLPRSSARGDEKLFF. The chain is built from TRBV14 and TRBJ1-4, with D possibly matching TRBD1 (6 bases). The V and J ends lost 4 bases and 6 bases respectively, with 27 bases between them. This CDR3 spans 19 amino acids. In germline, CDR1 is SGHDN, CDR2 FVKESK.

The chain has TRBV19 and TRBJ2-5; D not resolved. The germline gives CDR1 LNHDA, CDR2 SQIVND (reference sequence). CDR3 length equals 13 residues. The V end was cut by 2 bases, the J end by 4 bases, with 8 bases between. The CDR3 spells CASSISETETQYF. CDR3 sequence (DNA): TGTGCCAGTAGTATATCCGAGACAGAGACCCAGTACTTC.

The CDR3 spells CAESGTAAVNSPLHF. The CDR3, as DNA: TGTGCCGAGTCCGGGACAGCAGCCGTTAATTCACCCCTCCACTTT. The chain has TRBV28 and TRBJ1-6; 7 positions match TRBD1. This CDR3 is 15 amino acids long. In germline, CDR1 is MDHEN, CDR2 SYDVKM. V lost 11 bases to trimming and J lost 6 bases; unmatched junction nucleotides: 13. Combining the CDR3 with reference TRBV28 and TRBJ1-6 gives the whole variable domain DVKVTQSSRYLVKRTGEKVFLECVQDMDHENMFWYRQDPGLGLRLIYFSYDVKMKEKGDIPEGYSVSREKKERFSLILESASTNQTSMYLCAESGTAAVNSPLHFGNGTRLTVT.

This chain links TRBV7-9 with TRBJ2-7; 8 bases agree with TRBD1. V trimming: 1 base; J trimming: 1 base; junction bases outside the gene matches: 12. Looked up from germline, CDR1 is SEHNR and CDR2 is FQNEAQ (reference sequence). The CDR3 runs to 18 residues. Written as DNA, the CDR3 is TGTGCCAGCAGCTTAGGGACCGGGACAGGACCACGTTCCTACGAGCAGTACTTC. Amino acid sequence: CASSLGTGTGPRSYEQYF.

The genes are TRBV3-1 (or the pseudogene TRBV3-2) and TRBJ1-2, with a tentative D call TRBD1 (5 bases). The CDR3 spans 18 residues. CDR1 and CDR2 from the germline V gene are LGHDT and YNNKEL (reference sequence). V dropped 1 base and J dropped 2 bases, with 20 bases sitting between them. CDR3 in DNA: TGTGCCAGCAGCCAAGTGTGGGGGAGAAGAATAGGAAACTATGGCTACACCTTC. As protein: CASSQVWGRRIGNYGYTF.

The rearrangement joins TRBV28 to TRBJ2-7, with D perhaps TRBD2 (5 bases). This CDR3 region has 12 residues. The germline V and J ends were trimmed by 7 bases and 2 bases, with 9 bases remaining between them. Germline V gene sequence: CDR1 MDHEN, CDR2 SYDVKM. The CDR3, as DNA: TGTGCCAGCACAGCGGATACCTACGAGCAGTACTTC. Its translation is CASTADTYEQYF.

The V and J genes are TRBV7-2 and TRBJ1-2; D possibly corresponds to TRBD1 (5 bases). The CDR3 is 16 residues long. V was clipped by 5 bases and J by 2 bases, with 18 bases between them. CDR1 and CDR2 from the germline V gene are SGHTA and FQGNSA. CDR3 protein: CASSLGTGFQNYGYTF. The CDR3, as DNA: TGTGCCAGCAGCCTCGGGACGGGCTTCCAAAACTATGGCTACACCTTC.

This chain's CDR3 is CASSQGASGSYYNEQFF. The DNA for the CDR3 is TGTGCCAGCAGCCAAGGGGCTAGCGGGTCTTACTACAATGAGCAGTTCTTC. The rearrangement joins TRBV14 to TRBJ2-1; TRBD2 aligns across 8 bases. Germline V gene data show CDR1 as SGHDN and CDR2 as FVKESK. The CDR3 sequence is 17 residues long. Unmatched junction bases numbered 8, after V lost 1 base and J lost 3 bases.

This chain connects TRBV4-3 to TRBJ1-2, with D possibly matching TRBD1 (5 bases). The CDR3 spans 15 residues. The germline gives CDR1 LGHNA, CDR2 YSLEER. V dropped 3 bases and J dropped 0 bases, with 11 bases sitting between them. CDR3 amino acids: CASSHPDSSNYGYTF. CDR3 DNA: TGCGCCAGCAGCCACCCTGACAGTTCTAACTATGGCTACACCTTC.

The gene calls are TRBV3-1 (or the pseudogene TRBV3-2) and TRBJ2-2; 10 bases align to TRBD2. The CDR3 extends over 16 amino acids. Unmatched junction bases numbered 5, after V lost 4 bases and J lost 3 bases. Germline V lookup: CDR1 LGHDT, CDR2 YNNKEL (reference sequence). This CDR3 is CASSPTSGNYTGELFF. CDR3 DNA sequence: TGTGCCAGCAGCCCCACTAGCGGGAATTACACCGGGGAGCTGTTTTTT.

CDR3: CATSRVQGNNEKLFF. DNA for the CDR3: TGTGCCACCAGCAGAGTGCAGGGGAATAATGAAAAACTGTTTTTT. The chain has TRBV15 and TRBJ1-4; D may be TRBD1 (6 bases). The CDR3 length is 15 residues. Germline V gene sequence: CDR1 LNHNV, CDR2 YYDKDF (reference sequence). V dropped 1 base and J dropped 4 bases, with 10 bases sitting between them.

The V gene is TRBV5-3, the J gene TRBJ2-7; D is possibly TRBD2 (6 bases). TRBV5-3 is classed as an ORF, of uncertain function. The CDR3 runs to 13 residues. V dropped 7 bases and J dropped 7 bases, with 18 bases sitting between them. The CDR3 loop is CARPSEKVGEQYF. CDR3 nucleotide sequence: TGTGCCAGACCTAGCGAGAAAGTGGGGGAGCAGTACTTC.

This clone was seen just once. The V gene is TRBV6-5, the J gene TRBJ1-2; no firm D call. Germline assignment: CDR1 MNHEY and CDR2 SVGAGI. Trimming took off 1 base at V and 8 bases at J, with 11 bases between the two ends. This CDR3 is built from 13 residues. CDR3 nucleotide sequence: TGTGCCAGCAGTTACTTATTTGATTCCGGCTACACCTTC. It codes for CASSYLFDSGYTF.

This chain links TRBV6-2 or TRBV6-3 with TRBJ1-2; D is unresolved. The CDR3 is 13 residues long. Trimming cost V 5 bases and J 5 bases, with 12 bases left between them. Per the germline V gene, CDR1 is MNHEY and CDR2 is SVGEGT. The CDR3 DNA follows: TGTGCCAGCAGTAACACGGGTCGTTATGGCTACACCTTC. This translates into CASSNTGRYGYTF.

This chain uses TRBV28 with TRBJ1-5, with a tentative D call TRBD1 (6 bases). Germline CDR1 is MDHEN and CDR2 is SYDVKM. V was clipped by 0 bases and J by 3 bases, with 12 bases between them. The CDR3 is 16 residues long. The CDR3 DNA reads TGTGCCAGCAGTTTATGGGCAGGGGCTTCCAATCAGCCCCAGCATTTT. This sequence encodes CASSLWAGASNQPQHF.

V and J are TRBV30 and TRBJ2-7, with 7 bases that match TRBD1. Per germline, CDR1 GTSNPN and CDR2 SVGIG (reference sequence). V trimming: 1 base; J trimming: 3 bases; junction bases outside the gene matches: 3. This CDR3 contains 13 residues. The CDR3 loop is CAWSDTGVYEQYF. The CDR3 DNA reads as TGTGCCTGGAGTGACACAGGGGTCTACGAGCAGTACTTC.

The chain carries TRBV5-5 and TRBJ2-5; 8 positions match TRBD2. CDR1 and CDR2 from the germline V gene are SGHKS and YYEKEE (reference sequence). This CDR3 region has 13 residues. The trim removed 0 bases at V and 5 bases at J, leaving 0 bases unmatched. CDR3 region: CASSLASGETQYF. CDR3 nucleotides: TGTGCCAGCAGCTTGGCTAGCGGGGAGACCCAGTACTTC.

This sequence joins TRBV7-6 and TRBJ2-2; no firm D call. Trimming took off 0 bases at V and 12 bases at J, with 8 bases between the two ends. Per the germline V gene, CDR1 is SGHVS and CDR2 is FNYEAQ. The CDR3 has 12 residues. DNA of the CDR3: TGTGCCAGCAGCTTAGCTTGGGGAAAGCTGTTTTTT. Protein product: CASSLAWGKLFF.

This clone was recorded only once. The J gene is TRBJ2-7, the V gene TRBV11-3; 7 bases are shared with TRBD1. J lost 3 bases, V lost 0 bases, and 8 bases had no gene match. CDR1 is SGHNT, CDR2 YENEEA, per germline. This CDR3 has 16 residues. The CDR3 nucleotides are TGTGCCAGCAGCTTAGAATGGGAGACAGGGATCTACGAGCAGTACTTC. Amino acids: CASSLEWETGIYEQYF.

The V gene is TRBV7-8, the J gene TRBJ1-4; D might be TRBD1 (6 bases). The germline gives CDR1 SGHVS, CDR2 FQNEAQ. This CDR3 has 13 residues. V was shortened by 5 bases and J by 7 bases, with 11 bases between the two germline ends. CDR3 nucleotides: TGTGCCAGCAGCCAGGGGACCCCTGAAAAACTGTTTTTT. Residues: CASSQGTPEKLFF.